These 23 T cell receptor beta chains originate from one sample sequenced in a study of high-grade serous ovarian cancer treatment subgroups. Method: immunoSEQ multiplex PCR; TCRdb's copy keeps in-frame clones and lacks some. The sample includes just over 35,000 clones, 79% of them seen just once. Tumor samples were obtained before definitive surgery or chemotherapy. What was sequenced was tumor tissue. The receptors derive from a human donor with high-grade serous ovarian cancer.

Only a few counts were recorded for this clone. This chain links TRBV5-6 with TRBJ2-7, with no clear D. CDR3 size: 15 residues. V was trimmed by 4 bases and J by 0 bases, leaving 14 bases between them. CDR1 is SGHDT, CDR2 YYEEEE, per germline. The CDR3 is CASSPTSSSSYEQYF. The CDR3 DNA follows: TGTGCCAGCAGCCCTACTTCATCCTCCTCCTACGAGCAGTACTTC.

This sequence joins TRBV11-2 and TRBJ2-7; D is ambiguous. The CDR3 totals 12 residues. Trimming stripped 1 base from V and 6 bases from J, with 7 bases between. CDR1 is SGHAT and CDR2 is FQNNGV in the germline V gene. This chain's CDR3 is CASSLVGREQYF. In DNA, the CDR3 is TGTGCCAGCAGCTTAGTAGGGCGCGAGCAGTACTTC.

This clone was recorded only once. The V call is TRBV5-1, the J call TRBJ1-2; D perhaps matches TRBD1 (5 bases). V shed 1 base and J shed 0 bases, with 16 bases lying between them. Per germline, CDR1 SGHRS and CDR2 YFSETQ. The CDR3 spans 17 residues. The CDR3 reads CASSLRRGEVANYGYTF. The CDR3 nucleotides read TGCGCCAGCAGCTTGAGGAGGGGAGAAGTCGCTAACTATGGCTACACCTTC.

This rearrangement joins TRBV29-1 to TRBJ2-3; D is unresolved. Germline V CDR1 and CDR2: SQVTM, ANQGSEA. The CDR3 is made up of 14 amino acids. Trimming left V 5 bases short and J 0 bases short, with 12 bases between. The CDR3 DNA reads as TGCAGCGTTCTTAGACTTGTCAGCACAGATACGCAGTATTTT. Translated: CSVLRLVSTDTQYF.

The J gene is TRBJ1-1, the V gene TRBV27, with a possible D match to TRBD1 (6 bases). From germline, CDR1 is MNHEY and CDR2 SMNVEV (reference sequence). The CDR3 is 14 amino acids. The ends were cut back, 8 bases at V and 1 base at J, with 14 bases in the middle. The CDR3 loop reads CASVSTGKNTEAFF. CDR3 DNA: TGTGCCAGCGTCTCTACAGGGAAGAACACTGAAGCTTTCTTT.

J is TRBJ2-7 and V is TRBV19; tentative D call: TRBD1 (6 bases). Germline-derived CDR1 and CDR2 are LNHDA and SQIVND (reference sequence). CDR3 length: 17 amino acids. V lost 3 bases, J lost 3 bases, and 21 bases lay in between. DNA of the CDR3: TGTGCCAGTAGTATGGGGGCTCGGCCGCCGACGTTCTACGAGCAGTACTTC. Protein product: CASSMGARPPTFYEQYF.

The gene calls are TRBV6-5 and TRBJ1-5; D ambiguous. The CDR3 length is 13 residues. The V gene's germline CDR1 is MNHEY and CDR2 SVGAGI. Trimming took 4 bases from V and 3 from J, leaving 7 bases between them. The CDR3 sequence: CASSSWYNQPQHF. CDR3 nucleotides: TGTGCCAGCAGTTCCTGGTACAATCAGCCCCAGCATTTT.

The CDR3 region has the DNA TGCGCCAGCAGCTTGGGACAGTCCGCGGGTCAGCCCCAGCATTTT. Translation gives CASSLGQSAGQPQHF. The chain joins TRBV5-1 to TRBJ1-5; perhaps TRBD1 as D (5 bases). This CDR3 comprises 15 residues. Trimming cost V 0 bases and J 6 bases, with 13 bases left between them. CDR1 and CDR2 from the germline V gene are SGHRS and YFSETQ.

The chain links TRBV9 to TRBJ2-1; either TRBD1 or TRBD2 may supply D (5 bases each). This CDR3 has 18 residues. CDR1 and CDR2 from the germline V gene are SGDLS and YYNGEE. V was clipped by 3 bases and J by 8 bases, with 27 bases between them. The CDR3 DNA is TGTGCCAGCAGCGGCCCCAGAGGGGCTAGCACGCATCTGGATGAGCAGTTCTTC. Translating it yields CASSGPRGASTHLDEQFF.

This clone turned up a few times. The chain combines TRBV11-3 with TRBJ2-7; no reliable D call. V lost 1 base and J 6 bases, leaving 7 bases between the germline ends. Germline V gene data show CDR1 as SGHNT and CDR2 as YENEEA. CDR3 size: 12 residues. In nucleotides, the CDR3 is TGTGCCAGCAGCTTAGGAAAGGGCGAGCAGTACTTC. Encoded protein: CASSLGKGEQYF.

The chain recombines TRBV5-1 with TRBJ2-6; the D call may be TRBD1 or TRBD2 (6 bases each). Trimming left V 0 bases short and J 1 base short, with 17 bases between. The CDR3 covers 19 residues. CDR1 and CDR2 from the germline V gene are SGHRS and YFSETQ. CDR3 sequence reads: CASSLGGASVFSGANVLTF. CDR3 bases: TGCGCCAGCAGCTTGGGGGGGGCCTCCGTCTTTTCTGGGGCCAACGTCCTGACTTTC.

The chain employs TRBV5-8 and TRBJ1-1, with 10 bases aligning to TRBD1. Trimming removed 2 bases from V and 1 base from J; junction bases left unmatched: 5. The CDR3 extends over 16 amino acids. Germline-derived CDR1 and CDR2 are SGHTS and YDEGEE. The CDR3 region has the DNA TGTGCCAGCAGCTTTGGACGGACAGGGGGGAACACTGAAGCTTTCTTT. Residues: CASSFGRTGGNTEAFF.

This clone was seen a few times. The chain recombines TRBV6-1 with TRBJ1-5; D unclear. Per the germline V gene, CDR1 is MNHNS and CDR2 is SASEGT. The CDR3 extends over 12 amino acids. Trimming stripped 10 bases from V and 2 bases from J, with 9 bases between. The CDR3 DNA follows: TGTGCCAATTCGGAGGGCAATCAGCCCCAGCATTTT. Protein product: CANSEGNQPQHF.

V gene TRBV11-3 combines with J gene TRBJ1-1; D not certain. Trimming took off 5 bases at V and 5 bases at J, with 12 bases between the two ends. The germline gives CDR1 SGHNT, CDR2 YENEEA. The CDR3 is made up of 13 amino acids. CDR3 coding DNA: TGTGCCAGCAGCCAGGCCCTTCGTACTGAAGCTTTCTTT. It translates to CASSQALRTEAFF.

The chain is built from TRBV4-2 and TRBJ1-1; D might be TRBD1 (6 bases). The germline gives CDR1 LGHNA, CDR2 YNFKEQ. The CDR3 consists of 14 residues. Trimming took 0 bases from V and 10 from J, leaving 15 bases between them. CDR3 nucleotide sequence: TGTGCCAGCAGCCAAGAAGTCAGGGGATTGTCAGCTTTCTTT. Encoded protein: CASSQEVRGLSAFF.

The V and J genes are TRBV7-9 and TRBJ1-4; the D gene is possibly TRBD1 (5 bases). This CDR3 comprises 14 residues. V lost 5 bases, J lost 8 bases, and 15 bases lay in between. The germline gives CDR1 SEHNR, CDR2 FQNEAQ (reference sequence). The CDR3 nucleotides read TGTGCCAGCAGCCAGCTAGGGACGGCCGAAAAACTGTTTTTT. This sequence encodes CASSQLGTAEKLFF.

This rearrangement joins TRBV19 to TRBJ2-7; TRBD1 matches at 7 bases. The trim removed 7 bases at V and 0 bases at J, leaving 3 bases unmatched. Germline V gene lookup returns CDR1 LNHDA and CDR2 SQIVND (reference sequence). CDR3 length equals 13 residues. Here the CDR3 DNA reads TGTGCCAGTACCCACAGGGGCTCCTACGAGCAGTACTTC. Protein product: CASTHRGSYEQYF.

This chain joins TRBV14 and TRBJ2-7; TRBD2 is a possible D gene (6 bases). Trimming shortened V by 7 bases and J by 6 bases, and 19 bases separated the two germline ends. The germline V gene encodes CDR1 SGHDN and CDR2 FVKESK. CDR3 size: 14 residues. The CDR3 region has the DNA TGTGCCAGCACCCCCGGGACTGGCCCCGGCGAGCAGTACTTC. Amino acids: CASTPGTGPGEQYF.

The J gene is TRBJ2-5, the V gene TRBV25-1; weak D call: TRBD1 (6 bases). V lost 5 bases to trimming and J lost 6 bases, with 10 bases between them. Germline values: CDR1 MGHDK, CDR2 SYGVNS. The CDR3 is 12 amino acids. CDR3 coding DNA: TGTGCCAGCAGTCAGGGGACGAAGACCCAGTACTTC. This encodes CASSQGTKTQYF. Based on the CDR3 plus reference TRBV25-1 and TRBJ2-5, the full variable domain is EADIYQTPRYLVIGTGKKITLECSQTMGHDKMYWYQQDPGMELHLIHYSYGVNSTEKGDLSSESTVSRIRTEHFPLTLESARPSHTSQYLCASSQGTKTQYFGPGTRLLVL.

This clone appeared a few times. The rearrangement joins TRBV7-6 to TRBJ2-1; the D is unclear. The CDR3 is 15 residues long. Trimming shortened V by 4 bases and J by 6 bases, and 16 bases separated the two germline ends. Germline V CDR1 and CDR2: SGHVS, FNYEAQ. CDR3 region: CASSSVGVLGNEQFF. CDR3 in DNA: TGTGCCAGCAGCTCTGTTGGGGTTCTTGGCAATGAGCAGTTCTTC.

The chain couples TRBV19 to TRBJ1-2, with D maybe TRBD1 (5 bases). CDR3 length equals 12 residues. The V gene's germline CDR1 is LNHDA and CDR2 SQIVND (reference sequence). The germline V and J ends were trimmed by 3 bases and 10 bases, with 12 bases remaining between them. The CDR3 nucleotides are TGTGCCAGTAGTATTTTAGGACATTACTACACCTTC. This sequence encodes CASSILGHYYTF.

This clone was recorded once. The V and J genes are TRBV30 and TRBJ1-6; D remains ambiguous. Between the trimmed V and J ends, which lost 4 bases and 7 bases, there was a span of 5 bases. The CDR3 has 11 residues. The germline gives CDR1 GTSNPN, CDR2 SVGIG (reference sequence). As DNA, the CDR3 is TGTGCCTGGACGGAGAATTCACCCCTCCACTTT. Its translation: CAWTENSPLHF.

The genes are TRBV20-1 and TRBJ2-1; the D is unclear. This CDR3 is built from 11 residues. Germline V CDR1 and CDR2: DFQATT, SNEGSKA (reference sequence). Trimming removed 5 bases from V and 10 bases from J, with 12 bases in between. The CDR3 is CSAATGWEQFF. The CDR3 nucleotides are TGCAGTGCTGCGACCGGGTGGGAGCAGTTCTTC.